This record concerns one T cell receptor beta chain sequence. Its specificity is not known. The data were taken from a study of cytomegalovirus exposure and HLA in healthy donors. The V gene lost 5 bases and the J gene lost 5 bases, with 7 bases spanning the gap. Germline CDR1 SGHRS, CDR2 YFSETQ. The CDR3 covers 11 residues. PCR involved 60 Vbeta and 13 Jbeta primers. Some clones are missing from TCRdb's copy, which holds only in-frame ones; the method was immunoSEQ multiplex PCR. The table lists about 170,000 clones. Whole-study findings and limits: Reports state that TCR beta sequences accurately predicted most subjects' HLA-A and HLA-B alleles. V- and J-gene trimming of TCR beta was linked (in a later analysis) to a missense DCLRE1C variant. Later findings reportedly placed an Asian-associated ancestry cluster below the roughly 670-donor mean for N-insertions.

This clonotype originated in a woman aged 18 to 35 in good health and CMV-seropositive. Sequencing was carried out using PBMCs. This chain joins TRBV5-1 and TRBJ1-2; TRBD1 might be the D (6 bases). The CDR3 region has the DNA TGCGCCAGCAGGGACAGTTATGGCTACACCTTC. Its translation: CASRDSYGYTF.